This TCR beta chain was documented in a study of blood T cell repertoires in COVID-19. Study-wide background: T cells, B-cell-depleted T cells, or PBMCs supplied cDNA or gDNA.

Seattle patients were enrolled while actively infected and followed longitudinally. Produced via immunoSEQ multiplex PCR; TCRdb's table is partial and in-frame only. Of about 160,000 clones in the sample, about 87% were seen once. Germline CDR1 is SEHNR and CDR2 is FQNEAQ (reference sequence). The CDR3 sequence is 14 residues long. J lost 7 bases, V lost 1 base, and 4 bases had no gene match. The sequenced material came from peripheral blood. The clonotype comes from a woman in her 70s with COVID-19, enrolled during active disease. This sequence joins TRBV7-9 and TRBJ2-4, with 7 bases aligning to TRBD1. CDR3 amino acids: CASSLDRGSNIQYF. The CDR3 coding sequence is TGTGCCAGCAGCTTAGACAGGGGTTCGAACATTCAGTACTTC.